Sequencing of this TCR beta chain was carried out in a study of beta chain features in type 1 diabetes. For the study at large: Cell yields, age and gender were similar between patients and healthy donors.

The study's findings and limits: TCRB CDR3s from Type 1 diabetes patients were moderately but significantly shorter in all four CD4+ subsets. The study found fewer insertions and more deletions at VDJ junctions in type 1 diabetes patients.

V gave up 1 base and J gave up 4 bases; unmatched junction bases: 0. In germline, CDR1 is SGHTA, CDR2 FQGNSA. CDR3 length: 14 amino acids. As every portion of the isolated RNA was reverse transcribed, the sequencing read expressed TCRB transcripts. Mean read depth for naive, central memory and regulatory T cell samples was approximately 3.57 million reads. Assay used: immunoSEQ multiplex PCR; TCRdb lists only in-frame clones, some missing. The repertoire includes some 660,000 clones, about 14% of them detected once, and 0.035% to 0.04% sits in the top ten. Purity of each sorted population was above 98%. This clone was seen only a few times. Its matching antigen is unknown. Different DNA sequences within this sample yield the same CDR3.

This receptor was identified in a man younger than 35 with type 1 diabetes. The sequencing input was naive CD4+ T cells from blood. The chain links TRBV7-2 to TRBJ1-4; TRBD1 agrees at 7 bases. The CDR3 nucleotides read TGTGCCAGCAGCTTAGACAGGGGTAATGAAAAACTGTTTTTT. It codes for CASSLDRGNEKLFF.